One and the same sample provided the 18 T cell receptor beta chains below, sequenced in a study of CD8+CD57+ T cells in acquired aplastic anemia. Profiling that covered TCR beta VDJ and CDR3 relied on genomic DNA as its template. TCRdb used MiXCR to reprocess the reads, holding one entry per CDR3 protein. In the table there are under 200,000 distinct CDR3 sequences, roughly half of which are singletons. Flow cytometry had shown expanded CD8+CD57+ cells in the patients chosen for sequencing. Sequencing input: sorted CD4+, CD8+, or CD8+CD57+ T cells (not recorded which) from PBMCs. The receptors stem from a human donor with aplastic anemia.

This clonotype was counted many times. This sequence joins TRBV25-1 and TRBJ2-3; no reliable D call. Germline V gives CDR1 MGHDK, CDR2 SYGVNS. Trimming cost V 2 bases and J 4 bases, with 1 base left between them. This CDR3 comprises 11 residues. Here the CDR3 reads CASSEADTQYF. CDR3 in DNA: TGTGCCAGCAGTGAAGCAGATACGCAGTATTTT. The variable domain in full, with the rest retrieved from reference TRBV25-1 and TRBJ2-3, is EADIYQTPRYLVIGTGKKITLECSQTMGHDKMYWYQQDPGMELHLIHYSYGVNSTEKGDLSSESTVSRIRTEHFPLTLESARPSHTSQYLCASSEADTQYFGPGTRLTVL.

In its sample, this clonotype was seen many times. This sequence joins TRBV27 and TRBJ2-5; 8 bases match TRBD1. Germline values: CDR1 MNHEY, CDR2 SMNVEV (reference sequence). The CDR3 length is 14 residues. V lost 4 bases, J lost 3 bases, and 4 bases stayed unmatched. This CDR3 is CASSSWTGKETQYF. In DNA, the CDR3 is TGTGCCAGCAGTTCCTGGACAGGGAAAGAGACCCAGTACTTC.

The rearrangement uses TRBV5-1 and TRBJ2-3, with unresolved D. V shed 0 bases and J shed 1 base, with 6 bases lying between them. The CDR3 is 14 residues long. Germline V gene data show CDR1 as SGHRS and CDR2 as YFSETQ. The CDR3 protein is CASSLVQGTDTQYF. The DNA for the CDR3 is TGCGCCAGCAGCTTGGTCCAGGGCACAGATACGCAGTATTTT.

As for this clonotype: A much larger clone is a single base away; this may be a read error. The CDR3 bases are TGCGCCAGCAGCTCACGACATACTACAGATACGCAGTATTTT. This codes for CASSSRHTTDTQYF. The V gene is TRBV5-1, the J gene TRBJ2-3; D ambiguous. The V and J ends lost 3 bases and 3 bases respectively, with 11 bases between them. Per the germline V gene, CDR1 is SGHRS and CDR2 is YFSETQ. This CDR3 comprises 14 residues.

This clonotype has ten or more counts. CDR3 amino acids: CASSKPGAQSYEQYF. CDR3 sequence (DNA): TGTGCCAGCAGTAAACCCGGGGCACAATCCTACGAGCAGTACTTC. The V call is TRBV6-1, the J call TRBJ2-7; tentatively, D is TRBD1 or TRBD2 (5 bases each). Germline V gives CDR1 MNHNS, CDR2 SASEGT. The V and J ends lost 5 bases and 1 base respectively, with 15 bases between them. This CDR3 has 15 amino acids.

This clonotype was seen repeatedly, ten times or more. This chain connects TRBV7-9 to TRBJ2-3; 8 nucleotides match TRBD2. There are 15 residues in the CDR3. Germline V lookup: CDR1 SEHNR, CDR2 FQNEAQ (reference sequence). Unmatched junction bases numbered 4, after V lost 3 bases and J lost 2 bases. CDR3 residues: CASSFTGGITDTQYF. DNA for the CDR3: TGTGCCAGCAGCTTTACGGGAGGGATCACAGATACGCAGTATTTT.

A single count supports this clonotype. V is TRBV29-1 and J is TRBJ2-7; no clear D. Trimming left V 7 bases short and J 0 bases short, with 13 bases between. The CDR3 spans 13 residues. Germline V gene lookup returns CDR1 SQVTM and CDR2 ANQGSEA. This CDR3 is CSEGPRSSYEQYF. DNA of the CDR3: TGCAGCGAGGGCCCCCGTAGCTCCTACGAGCAGTACTTC.

The chain employs TRBV9 and TRBJ2-7, with 15 nucleotides matching TRBD2. This CDR3 is 15 amino acids long. Germline values: CDR1 SGDLS, CDR2 YYNGEE. V lost 6 bases and J lost 6; bases outside the gene matches: 7. DNA for the CDR3: TGTGCCAGCACACCAGGGACTAGCGGGAGGCTCGAGCAGTACTTC. It is translated as CASTPGTSGRLEQYF.

The chain has TRBV2 and TRBJ1-5; TRBD1 might be the D (5 bases). Germline lookup yields CDR1 SNHLY and CDR2 FYNNEI. V shed 2 bases and J shed 0 bases, with 8 bases lying between them. The CDR3 spans 15 residues. The DNA for the CDR3 is TGTGCCAGCAGTGAATTGGACATTAGCAATCAGCCCCAGCATTTT. Translating it yields CASSELDISNQPQHF.

The CDR3 loop reads CASSLDSMYGYTF. The CDR3 bases are TGTGCCAGCAGCTTGGACAGCATGTATGGCTACACCTTC. The chain recombines TRBV7-9 with TRBJ1-2; tentative D call: TRBD1 (6 bases). Germline loops: CDR1 SEHNR, CDR2 FQNEAQ (reference sequence). The CDR3 covers 13 residues. V was trimmed by 3 bases and J by 5 bases, leaving 10 bases between them. Full variable domain (outside the CDR3, taken from reference TRBV7-9 and TRBJ1-2): DTGVSQNPRHKITKRGQNVTFRCDPISEHNRLYWYRQTLGQGPEFLTYFQNEAQLEKSRLLSDRFSAERPKGSFSTLEIQRTEQGDSAMYLCASSLDSMYGYTFGSGTRLTVV.

This clonotype turned up a few times. The rearrangement joins TRBV4-1 to TRBJ1-6, with D possibly matching TRBD1 (6 bases). Germline V gene lookup returns CDR1 MGHRA and CDR2 YSYEKL. The germline V and J ends were trimmed by 0 bases and 9 bases, with 15 bases remaining between them. The CDR3 sequence is 16 residues long. In nucleotides, the CDR3 is TGCGCCAGCAGCCAAGATGGGGCAGGCAGGGGTTCACCCCTCCACTTT. As protein: CASSQDGAGRGSPLHF.

This clonotype occurred many times. Sequence at one end of the junction differs from germline and may be a read error. The chain has TRBV20-1 and TRBJ1-4; a weak D match, TRBD1 (5 bases). Germline V lookup: CDR1 DFQATT, CDR2 SNEGSKA (reference sequence). The CDR3 is 15 residues long. CDR3 in amino acids: CSANEPRASNEKLFF. Here the CDR3 DNA reads TGCAGCGCTAATGAACCCAGGGCGTCTAATGAAAAACTGTTTTTT.

This clonotype was seen more than once but under ten times. The chain combines TRBV5-1 with TRBJ1-1, with TRBD1 matching over 9 bases. The V and J ends lost 2 bases and 5 bases, in that order; junction bases with no gene match: 4. The CDR3 consists of 14 residues. Germline lookup yields CDR1 SGHRS and CDR2 YFSETQ. The CDR3 region is CASSFTGGGTEAFF. CDR3 DNA: TGCGCCAGCAGCTTTACAGGGGGCGGGACTGAAGCTTTCTTT.

The CDR3 reads CASSGVVGTEAFF. As DNA, the CDR3 is TGTGCCAGCAGTGGTGTTGTGGGGACTGAAGCTTTCTTT. The chain joins TRBV25-1 to TRBJ1-1; no clear D gene. Deletions cut 4 bases from V and 5 bases from J, with 11 bases between. This CDR3 contains 13 residues. The V gene's germline CDR1 is MGHDK and CDR2 SYGVNS.

The table lists this clonotype with a count of one. V usage is TRBV2 and J usage is TRBJ1-4; TRBD1 matches 10 bases. Trimming removed 9 bases from V and 8 bases from J; junction bases left unmatched: 6. This CDR3 is built from 13 residues. In germline, CDR1 is SNHLY, CDR2 FYNNEI. CDR3 nucleotides: TGTGCCAGTCGGACAGGGGGTGGGGAAAAACTGTTTTTT. It translates to CASRTGGGEKLFF.

The CDR3 bases are TGTGCCATCAGTGAGGGGGGCCAAGAGACCCAGTACTTC. Its translation is CAISEGGQETQYF. This rearrangement joins TRBV10-3 to TRBJ2-5; D is tentatively TRBD1 or TRBD2 (5 bases each). The CDR3 covers 13 residues. The ends were cut back, 2 bases at V and 1 base at J, with 5 bases in the middle. Germline V gene data show CDR1 as ENHRY and CDR2 as SYGVKD.

A remark on this clonotype: A clone one base away is much larger, so this may be a read error. Here the CDR3 omits its conserved ending phenylalanine or tryptophan, so a read error is the likely source. This chain links TRBV11-1 with TRBJ2-1; D gene unclear. The germline CDR1 and CDR2 sequences are SGHAT and FQDESV (reference sequence). The CDR3 has 14 residues. Trimming pared 0 bases from V and 4 bases from J, leaving 7 bases between. CDR3: CASSLAFRYNEQFS. The CDR3 DNA reads as TGTGCCAGCAGCTTAGCTTTTCGGTACAATGAGCAGTTCTCC.

The chain joins TRBV20-1 to TRBJ1-1; D not certain. The CDR3 runs 12 residues. Germline V gives CDR1 DFQATT, CDR2 SNEGSKA (reference sequence). Trimming cost V 3 bases and J 1 base, with 6 bases left between them. CDR3 coding DNA: TGCAGTGCTAGCTACAAGAACACTGAAGCTTTCTTT. This gives the protein CSASYKNTEAFF.